Following are 15 T cell receptor beta chains from one sample sequenced in a study of T cells after yellow fever vaccination (dated by TCRdb to between 2017 and 2020). In the paper's terms, the treatment or condition label means: live attenuated yellow fever vaccine strain. Libraries came from 5' RACE. The run used an Illumina HiSeq 2500. TCRdb took the public reads, trimmed them with fastp at Q25, ran MiXCR for clone calling and kept in-frame beta chains. Each entry merges the rows of one CDR3 protein and shows their most common DNA and genes. The sample records 150,000 to 200,000 distinct CDR3 sequences, almost 7% of which are singletons. 2.5% to 3% of the sample is held by the ten biggest clonotypes. This specimen consisted of CD4+ T cells sorted from PBMCs, obtained around 5 days after the first yellow fever vaccination. These receptors were obtained from a man between 18 and 35 years old who received the YFV17D yellow fever vaccine.

This chain uses TRBV6-2 or TRBV6-3 with TRBJ2-3, with 10 bases fitting TRBD2. Trimming removed 4 bases from V and 4 bases from J; junction bases left unmatched: 11. The CDR3 is made up of 17 amino acids. Germline lookup yields CDR1 MNHEY and CDR2 SVGEGT. In nucleotides, the CDR3 is TGTGCCAGCAGTTTTAATAGCGGGGGGCCCCACCCAGATACGCAGTATTTT. This sequence encodes CASSFNSGGPHPDTQYF.

This clonotype was seen many times. This chain connects TRBV30 to TRBJ2-3; D possibly matches TRBD1 or TRBD2 (5 bases each). Trimming pared 0 bases from V and 4 bases from J, leaving 8 bases between. CDR3 length: 13 amino acids. Germline CDR1 and CDR2: GTSNPN and SVGIG (reference sequence). As DNA, the CDR3 is TGTGCCTGGAGTGTTTTGGGGGCAGATACGCAGTATTTT. It is translated as CAWSVLGADTQYF.

In this sample, this clonotype turned up a few times. Here the CDR3 reads CASSGTVSNEQFF. CDR3 nucleotides: TGTGCCAGCAGTGGGACAGTCAGCAATGAGCAGTTCTTC. V usage is TRBV28 and J usage is TRBJ2-1; 7 bases map to TRBD1. Germline V gene sequence: CDR1 MDHEN, CDR2 SYDVKM. The length of the CDR3 is 13 residues. J gave up 6 bases and V 5 bases, and 4 bases lay outside the gene matches.

The chain recombines TRBV9 with TRBJ1-6, with TRBD1 identical over 9 bases. Germline-derived CDR1 and CDR2 are SGDLS and YYNGEE. The CDR3 totals 14 residues. V trimming: 3 bases; J trimming: 8 bases; junction bases outside the gene matches: 3. This CDR3 reads CASSARDRDSPLHF. The CDR3 bases are TGTGCCAGCAGCGCCCGGGACAGGGATTCACCCCTCCACTTT.

This clonotype occurred many times. The chain links TRBV29-1 to TRBJ1-2, with a possible D match to TRBD1 (5 bases). Trimming took off 6 bases at V and 4 bases at J, with 15 bases between the two ends. Per germline, CDR1 SQVTM and CDR2 ANQGSEA. The CDR3 is 13 amino acids. For the CDR3, the DNA is TGCAGCGTAGGGTCCACAGGAATCTATGGCTACACCTTC. Translation gives CSVGSTGIYGYTF. The variable domain in full, completed from reference TRBV29-1 and TRBJ1-2, reads SAVISQKPSRDICQRGTSLTIQCQVDSQVTMMFWYRQQPGQSLTLIATANQGSEATYESGFVIDKFPISRPNLTFSTLTVSNMSPEDSSIYLCSVGSTGIYGYTFGSGTRLTVV.

This clonotype has a count of ten or more. This sequence joins TRBV18 and TRBJ1-1, with 7 positions matching TRBD1. J was trimmed by 5 bases and V by 3 bases; bases with no gene match: 6. Germline values: CDR1 KGHSH, CDR2 LQKENI. CDR3 size: 14 residues. CDR3 in amino acids: CASSPGHRGTEAFF. The CDR3 coding sequence is TGTGCCAGCTCACCCGGTCACAGGGGAACTGAAGCTTTCTTT.

This clonotype has ten or more counts. Germline is not matched at one junction end, which may reflect a read error. V and J are TRBV20-1 and TRBJ2-3; TRBD2 agrees at 8 bases. The germline gives CDR1 DFQATT, CDR2 SNEGSKA (reference sequence). This CDR3 is 13 amino acids long. The CDR3 nucleotides read TGCAGTGTTAGAGGACGGGGGGGTGATACGCAGTATTTT. It is translated as CSVRGRGGDTQYF.

The genes are TRBV4-2 and TRBJ2-1, with 11 nucleotides matching TRBD2. The ends lost 0 bases at V and 7 bases at J; junction bases unmatched: 8. Germline V gene data show CDR1 as LGHNA and CDR2 as YNFKEQ. The CDR3 loop spans 17 amino acids. Here the CDR3 DNA reads TGTGCCAGCAGCCAAGACCCGGCTAGCGGGGGGAGGAATGAGCAGTTCTTC. Translating gives CASSQDPASGGRNEQFF.

Notes on this clonotype: This may be a read error: a much more frequent sequence differs by one nucleotide. The chain couples TRBV5-1 to TRBJ2-7; 7 bases are shared with TRBD1. CDR1 SGHRS and CDR2 YFSETQ come from the germline V gene. The junction had 9 bases not matched to a gene; V was cut back by 4 bases and J by 5 bases. This CDR3 has 14 residues. The CDR3 loop reads CASSTKTGPNEQYV. CDR3 bases: TGCGCCAGCAGCACTAAGACAGGGCCCAACGAGCAGTACGTC.

In this sample, this clonotype turned up many times. The chain joins TRBV5-1 to TRBJ1-6; 9 nucleotides agree with TRBD1. Germline assignment: CDR1 SGHRS and CDR2 YFSETQ. There are 16 residues in the CDR3. The junction had 7 bases not matched to a gene; V was cut back by 4 bases and J by 5 bases. CDR3 bases: TGCGCCAGCAGCCAACGGGACAGGGTGAATAATTCACCCCTCCACTTT. Amino acids: CASSQRDRVNNSPLHF. The full variable domain, completed using reference TRBV5-1 and TRBJ1-6, is KAGVTQTPRYLIKTRGQQVTLSCSPISGHRSVSWYQQTPGQGLQFLFEYFSETQRNKGNFPGRFSGRQFSNSRSEMNVSTLELGDSALYLCASSQRDRVNNSPLHFGNGTRLTVT.

This clonotype was recorded many times. The genes are TRBV4-2 and TRBJ1-5; no reliable D call. Germline loops: CDR1 LGHNA, CDR2 YNFKEQ. CDR3 length equals 14 residues. The V end lost 0 bases, the J end lost 5 bases, and 8 bases lay between the germline ends. The CDR3 DNA is TGTGCCAGCAGCCAAGATGCCCTAGATCAGCCCCAGCATTTT. It is translated as CASSQDALDQPQHF.

This clonotype has a count of ten or more. This sequence joins TRBV5-5 and TRBJ1-1; no reliable D call. Germline CDR1 reads SGHKS; CDR2 reads YYEKEE (reference sequence). Between the trimmed V and J ends, which lost 4 bases and 1 base, there was a span of 11 bases. This CDR3 is built from 14 residues. As DNA, the CDR3 is TGTGCCAGCAGCCCCATGGCAGGGAACACTGAAGCTTTCTTT. This gives the protein CASSPMAGNTEAFF. The whole variable domain, filled in from reference TRBV5-5 and TRBJ1-1, reads DAGVTQSPTHLIKTRGQQVTLRCSPISGHKSVSWYQQVLGQGPQFIFQYYEKEERGRGNFPDRFSARQFPNYSSELNVNALLLGDSALYLCASSPMAGNTEAFFGQGTRLTVV.

The rearrangement uses TRBV10-3 and TRBJ1-1, with unresolved D. V shed 0 bases and J shed 4 bases, with 0 bases lying between them. CDR1 and CDR2 from the germline V gene are ENHRY and SYGVKD. The CDR3 contains 11 residues. Written as DNA, the CDR3 is TGTGCCATCAGTGAGTCCACTGAAGCTTTCTTT. This encodes CAISESTEAFF.

CDR3 bases: TGCAGCGTTGTTCGTAGCGGGAACACTGAAGCTTTCTTT. Translated, it gives CSVVRSGNTEAFF. J is TRBJ1-1 and V is TRBV29-1; D is unclear. Looked up from germline, CDR1 is SQVTM and CDR2 is ANQGSEA. The CDR3 has 13 residues. Trimming removed 4 bases from V and 1 base from J, with 10 bases in between.

J is TRBJ2-7 and V is TRBV5-1; 7 bases fit TRBD1. Trimming cost V 6 bases and J 6 bases; bases outside gene matches: 9. There are 13 residues in the CDR3. Germline V gene data show CDR1 as SGHRS and CDR2 as YFSETQ. The CDR3 loop is CASTPTGLGEQYF. Here the CDR3 DNA reads TGCGCCAGCACCCCGACAGGGTTGGGCGAGCAGTACTTC. Looking up the rest from reference TRBV5-1 and TRBJ2-7 gives the full variable domain: KAGVTQTPRYLIKTRGQQVTLSCSPISGHRSVSWYQQTPGQGLQFLFEYFSETQRNKGNFPGRFSGRQFSNSRSEMNVSTLELGDSALYLCASTPTGLGEQYFGPGTRLTVT.